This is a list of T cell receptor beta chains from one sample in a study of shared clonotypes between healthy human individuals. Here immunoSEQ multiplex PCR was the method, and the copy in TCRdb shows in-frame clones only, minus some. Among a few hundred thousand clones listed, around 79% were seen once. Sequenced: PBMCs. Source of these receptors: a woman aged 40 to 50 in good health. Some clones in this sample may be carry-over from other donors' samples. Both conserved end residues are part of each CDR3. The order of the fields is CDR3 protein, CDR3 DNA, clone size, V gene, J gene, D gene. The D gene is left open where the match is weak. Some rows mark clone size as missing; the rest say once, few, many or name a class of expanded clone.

CASSLGGGGVDTEAFF	TGTGCCAGCAGCTTAGGCGGAGGGGGCGTAGACACTGAAGCTTTCTTT	-	TRBV7-8	TRBJ1-1	TRBD1
CASSFAPGGPYEQYF	TGCGCCAGCAGCTTCGCTCCGGGTGGACCCTACGAGCAGTACTTC	-	TRBV5-1	TRBJ2-7	-
CASSRDWISTDTQYF	TGTGCCAGCAGCCGGGACTGGATTAGCACAGATACGCAGTATTTT	-	TRBV9	TRBJ2-3	-
CASTSWQGRIIAGSLYEQYF	TGTGCCAGCACTTCTTGGCAGGGTCGAATTATTGCGGGGTCGCTTTACGAGCAGTACTTC	-	TRBV28	TRBJ2-7	-
CASSSDRGGNTEAFF	TGCGCCAGCAGCTCAGACAGGGGTGGGAACACTGAAGCTTTCTTT	few	TRBV5-1	TRBJ1-1	TRBD1
CASTGTGHFEQYF	TGTGCCAGTACCGGGACAGGGCACTTTGAGCAGTACTTC	-	TRBV28	TRBJ2-7	TRBD1
CASSPMSGGKDGEAFF	TGCGCCAGCAGCCCAATGAGTGGGGGCAAGGATGGTGAAGCTTTCTTT	-	TRBV5-1	TRBJ1-1	-
CASSGRTGSDYTF	TGTGCCAGCAGTGGGAGGACAGGGAGCGACTACACCTTC	-	TRBV6-4	TRBJ1-2	TRBD1
CASSETSGGGTGELFF	TGTGCCAGCAGTGAGACTAGCGGAGGGGGGACCGGGGAGCTGTTTTTT	-	TRBV6-4	TRBJ2-2	TRBD2
CASRKREGSYEQYF	TGCGCCAGCAGGAAGCGGGAGGGCTCCTACGAGCAGTACTTC	once	TRBV5-1	TRBJ2-7	TRBD2
CASSLEYLGSSGNTIYF	TGCGCCAGCAGCTTGGAATACCTGGGCAGCTCTGGAAACACCATATATTTT	-	TRBV5-1	TRBJ1-3	-
CATSRDPGQGYGYTF	TGTGCCACCAGCAGAGATCCAGGGCAGGGCTATGGCTACACCTTC	-	TRBV15	TRBJ1-2	-
CASSGSPITDTQYF	TGTGCCAGCAGCGGCAGTCCGATCACAGATACGCAGTATTTT	-	TRBV2	TRBJ2-3	-
CASSGGTGVDEQFF	TGTGCCAGCAGCGGCGGGACAGGGGTCGATGAGCAGTTCTTC	-	TRBV6-5	TRBJ2-1	TRBD1
CASSRGEGGAQYF	TGTGCCAGCAGCCGGGGGGAGGGCGGGGCCCAGTACTTC	-	TRBV6-5	TRBJ2-5	TRBD2
CATSSEQGRVYTEAFF	TGTGCCACAAGTAGTGAACAGGGTCGTGTGTACACTGAAGCTTTCTTT	-	TRBV28	TRBJ1-1	-
CASSLSWRRSNQPQHF	TGTGCCAGCAGTTTATCGTGGAGAAGGAGCAATCAGCCCCAGCATTTT	-	TRBV27	TRBJ1-5	-